A single sample is the source of the 10 T cell receptor beta chains below, sequenced in a study of regulatory T cells in long-lasting Graves disease. CDR3-region Arm-PCR and iRepertoire HTBI primers produced the TCR beta libraries. TCRdb ran MiXCR on the multiplex PCR reads and lists one entry per CDR3 protein. The table shows around 430,000 distinct CDR3 sequences, with around a fifth occurring only once. The sample's time point: persistent/refractory GD, antithyroid drugs over 5 years with positive TRAb. PBMC RNA was the source of the TCR library. This specimen consisted of peripheral blood mononuclear cells (PBMCs), obtained when the disease was refractory, from a patient treated with antithyroid drugs. The receptors originated from a female donor with Graves disease.

Notes on this clonotype: A junction end diverges from the germline sequence, so it may reflect a read error. The V gene is TRBV7-2, the J gene TRBJ2-5; the D is unclear. Germline-derived CDR1 and CDR2 are SGHTA and FQGNSA. The CDR3 extends over 14 amino acids. The CDR3 sequence: CASSQDITTETQYF. For the CDR3, the DNA is TGCGCCAGCAGCCAAGATATTACGACGGAGACCCAGTACTTC.

This clonotype was seen repeatedly, ten times or more. The chain employs TRBV20-1 and TRBJ1-2; 7 positions match TRBD1. Germline values: CDR1 DFQATT, CDR2 SNEGSKA (reference sequence). The V segment lost 3 bases and the J segment 5 bases; nucleotides outside the gene matches: 12. The CDR3 is made up of 15 amino acids. The CDR3 spells CSASPGQPFVYGYTF. The CDR3 coding sequence is TGCAGTGCTAGCCCGGGACAGCCGTTTGTGTATGGCTACACCTTC.

This clonotype showed up many times. This sequence joins TRBV24-1 and TRBJ1-2; D not resolved. V lost 4 bases, J lost 2 bases, and 4 bases lay in between. Germline V gene lookup returns CDR1 KGHDR and CDR2 SFDVKD. The CDR3 runs 12 residues. The CDR3: CATSDQNYGYTF. In DNA form, the CDR3 reads TGTGCCACCAGTGACCAGAACTATGGCTACACCTTC.

This clonotype was seen a handful of times. V and J are TRBV29-1 and TRBJ2-7, with 10 nucleotides matching TRBD2. Trimming at V came to 7 bases and at J to 2 bases, leaving 5 bases not matched to a gene. There are 13 residues in the CDR3. Germline CDR1 reads SQVTM; CDR2 reads ANQGSEA. In DNA, the CDR3 is TGCAGCGCGAGGACTAGCGGAACCTACGAGCAGTACTTC. This translates into CSARTSGTYEQYF.

This clonotype was counted at least ten times. The chain combines TRBV7-2 with TRBJ1-6; 9 nucleotides align to TRBD1. In germline, CDR1 is SGHTA, CDR2 FQGNSA. Trimming cost V 4 bases and J 8 bases; bases outside gene matches: 3. This CDR3 has 14 residues. The CDR3 bases are TGTGCCAGCAGCTACGGACAGGGGTATTCACCCCTCCACTTT. Protein: CASSYGQGYSPLHF.

This clonotype was counted between two and nine times. The rearrangement joins TRBV20-1 to TRBJ1-6; D unclear. This CDR3 is built from 16 residues. The germline V gene encodes CDR1 DFQATT and CDR2 SNEGSKA (reference sequence). Trimming shortened V by 3 bases and J by 0 bases, and 12 bases separated the two germline ends. The CDR3 loop reads CSARAEEGSYNSPLHF. The CDR3, as DNA: TGCAGTGCTAGGGCAGAAGAAGGCTCCTATAATTCACCCCTCCACTTT.

The chain is built from TRBV9 and TRBJ2-5; TRBD1 might be the D (6 bases). Trimming removed 0 bases at V and 5 bases at J, with 14 bases between. This CDR3 is 15 amino acids long. Germline values: CDR1 SGDLS, CDR2 YYNGEE. The CDR3 here is CASSVDEGVGETQYF. The CDR3, as DNA: TGTGCCAGCAGCGTAGATGAGGGGGTTGGTGAGACCCAGTACTTC.

This clonotype was seen a few times. This sequence joins TRBV5-4 and TRBJ2-5, with TRBD1 matching 10 bases. Per germline, CDR1 SGHNT and CDR2 YYREEE (reference sequence). J gave up 5 bases and V 3 bases, and 10 bases lay outside the gene matches. This CDR3 is 16 amino acids long. CDR3 residues: CASSSPRTGGLETQYF. CDR3 DNA: TGTGCCAGCAGCTCCCCACGGACAGGGGGGCTGGAGACCCAGTACTTC. The entire variable domain, with the rest obtained from reference TRBV5-4 and TRBJ2-5, is as follows: ETGVTQSPTHLIKTRGQQVTLRCSSQSGHNTVSWYQQALGQGPQFIFQYYREEENGRGNFPPRFSGLQFPNYSSELNVNALELDDSALYLCASSSPRTGGLETQYFGPGTRLLVL.

V is TRBV9 and J is TRBJ1-2; D possibly corresponds to TRBD1 (5 bases). This CDR3 is built from 13 residues. Trimming removed 3 bases at V and 6 bases at J, with 12 bases between. The V gene's germline CDR1 is SGDLS and CDR2 YYNGEE. CDR3 protein: CASSAERGNGYTF. DNA for the CDR3: TGTGCCAGCAGCGCAGAGAGGGGAAATGGCTACACCTTC. Full variable domain (rest looked up from reference TRBV9 and TRBJ1-2): DSGVTQTPKHLITATGQRVTLRCSPRSGDLSVYWYQQSLDQGLQFLIQYYNGEERAKGNILERFSAQQFPDLHSELNLSSLELGDSALYFCASSAERGNGYTFGSGTRLTVV.

The V gene is TRBV9, the J gene TRBJ1-1; TRBD1 matches at 7 bases. Per the germline V gene, CDR1 is SGDLS and CDR2 is YYNGEE. The CDR3 spans 17 residues. The V gene end was trimmed by 0 bases and the J gene end by 3 bases; junction bases not matched to a gene: 11. CDR3 DNA: TGTGCCAGCAGCGTAGCTAAACTGGGACAGATAGACACTGAAGCTTTCTTT. It encodes CASSVAKLGQIDTEAFF. The full variable domain, with the rest looked up from reference TRBV9 and TRBJ1-1, is DSGVTQTPKHLITATGQRVTLRCSPRSGDLSVYWYQQSLDQGLQFLIQYYNGEERAKGNILERFSAQQFPDLHSELNLSSLELGDSALYFCASSVAKLGQIDTEAFFGQGTRLTVV.